This TCR beta chain is from a study of shared clonotypes between healthy human individuals. This CDR3 contains 15 residues. Unmatched junction bases numbered 4, after V lost 1 base and J lost 5 bases. In germline, CDR1 is SEHNR, CDR2 FQNEAQ (reference sequence). Profiling relied on immunoSEQ multiplex PCR, and the TCRdb table lists in-frame clones only, not all of them. Found here are 2.5 million or so clones, about 92% of them singletons; the top ten hold 0.11% to 0.15%. Study outcomes and limitations: The diversity represented, both genetic and in exposure history, was limited by few donors. Among the subsets, naive ones generally showed larger estimated richness than memory ones.

The donor population consisted of healthy HIV-negative adults with no recent acute infections or vaccinations. As regards this clone: The antigen remains undetermined.

The clonotype was recovered from a man aged 18 to 30 in good health. The sample consisted of naive CD4+ T cells sorted from blood. The subset here: CD45RA+ positively selected. V is TRBV7-9 and J is TRBJ1-2; the match to TRBD1 covers 10 bases. The CDR3 protein is CASSLEGQGGYGYTF. CDR3 nucleotide sequence: TGTGCCAGCAGCTTAGAAGGACAGGGGGGATATGGCTACACCTTC.